What follows describes a single T cell receptor (beta chain). Blood CD8+ and CD4+ T cells underwent high-throughput TCR beta sequencing. When the RNA was reverse transcribed, random hexamers were used with an input of roughly 0.5 to 1 ug. Coverage of TCR beta CDR3 amplification by immunoSEQ multiplex PCR extended to 54 Vbeta and 13 Jbeta. Each CDR3 protein is one row after TCRdb ran MiXCR on the immunoSEQ multiplex PCR reads. The sample records 250,000 to 300,000 distinct CDR3 sequences, around 91% being singletons. The CDR3 contains 15 residues. CDR1 and CDR2 from the germline V gene are MDHEN and SYDVKM. The J segment lost 4 bases and the V segment lost 6 bases, leaving 8 bases of the junction unmatched. This record belongs to a study of CD8 T cells in Susac syndrome.

The sequencing input was CD8+ T cells from PBMCs. This sequence joins TRBV28 and TRBJ2-5; 10 bases align to TRBD2. The receptor was isolated from a human donor with multiple sclerosis. CDR3 loop: CASSRLSGGGETQYF. The CDR3 DNA is TGTGCCAGCAGCCGCCTGAGCGGGGGGGGAGAGACCCAGTACTTC.